This entry lists 19 T cell receptor beta chains sequenced from one sample in a study of naive and memory T cell subsets. An oligonucleotide containing a UMI was ligated to the 3' end of TCR cDNA. Ligated cDNA underwent four rounds of PCR with nested alpha and beta constant region primers and SP2. TCRdb fed the 5' RACE reads into MiXCR, producing one record per CDR3 protein. This sample has 60,000 or so distinct CDR3 sequences; 7.2% occur once, and the top ten carry over 7.5%. These TCRs come from a male donor in good health.

In this sample, this clonotype turned up a few times. The V gene is TRBV12-3 or TRBV12-4, the J gene TRBJ2-3; perhaps TRBD1 as D (6 bases). V lost 6 bases and J 5 bases, leaving 9 bases between the germline ends. This CDR3 is 12 amino acids long. CDR3 protein: CASSLTGDTQYF. CDR3 sequence (DNA): TGTGCCAGCAGCTTGACAGGAGATACGCAGTATTTT.

This chain's CDR3 is CASSLDLAGELDTQYF. CDR3 DNA sequence: TGTGCCAGCAGCTTGGATCTAGCGGGTGAGCTAGATACGCAGTATTTT. This chain links TRBV5-4 with TRBJ2-3; 8 nucleotides line up with TRBD2. Unmatched junction bases numbered 8, after V lost 0 bases and J lost 5 bases. The germline V gene encodes CDR1 SGHNT and CDR2 YYREEE (reference sequence). The CDR3 is made up of 16 amino acids.

This clonotype was recorded a few times. The V and J genes are TRBV3-1 and TRBJ1-2; 7 nucleotides agree with TRBD1. The CDR3 has 17 amino acids. The germline gives CDR1 LGHDT, CDR2 YNNKEL (reference sequence). V gave up 2 bases and J gave up 5 bases; unmatched junction bases: 14. Written as DNA, the CDR3 is TGTGCCAGCAGCCAACTCATCTCCGGGACAGATAAATATGGCTACACCTTC. Its translation: CASSQLISGTDKYGYTF.

This clonotype has ten or more counts. The gene calls are TRBV6-2 or TRBV6-3 and TRBJ1-1, with TRBD1 identical over 9 bases. J was trimmed by 4 bases and V by 7 bases; bases with no gene match: 16. Per germline, CDR1 MNHEY and CDR2 SVGEGT. There are 17 residues in the CDR3. The CDR3, as DNA: TGTGCCAGCATTCTTAGACCGGGACAGGGTAAATTCACTGAAGCTTTCTTT. As protein: CASILRPGQGKFTEAFF.

This clonotype was counted between two and nine times. The V and J genes are TRBV7-2 and TRBJ1-1; weak D call: TRBD1 (5 bases). Germline V gene lookup returns CDR1 SGHTA and CDR2 FQGNSA. With 3 bases removed from V and 7 bases from J, the gap between germline ends came to 12 bases. The CDR3 length is 13 residues. As DNA, the CDR3 is TGTGCCAGCAGCTTCACCCGGGGCATTGAAGCTTTCTTT. This gives the protein CASSFTRGIEAFF.

This clonotype was picked up many times. The chain couples TRBV6-6 to TRBJ1-5, with D hard to call. The V end was cut by 0 bases, the J end by 0 bases, with 9 bases between. CDR1 MNHNY and CDR2 SVGAGI come from the germline V gene (reference sequence). The CDR3 is 16 amino acids. In DNA form, the CDR3 reads TGTGCCAGCAGTTACTCGGGAAGTAGTAGCAATCAGCCCCAGCATTTT. It specifies CASSYSGSSSNQPQHF.

There are many counts of this clonotype. The chain has TRBV3-1 and TRBJ2-5, with TRBD1 as a possible D gene (6 bases). Trimming removed 4 bases from V and 5 bases from J, with 20 bases in between. This CDR3 comprises 16 residues. The germline gives CDR1 LGHDT, CDR2 YNNKEL (reference sequence). This CDR3 is CASSLTTLQGRETQYF. The CDR3 bases are TGTGCCAGCAGCCTAACGACGCTACAGGGTCGGGAGACCCAGTACTTC.

This clonotype was detected a few times. Here the CDR3 reads CSVEVGRGGEQYF. The CDR3 coding sequence is TGCAGCGTTGAGGTTGGACGGGGCGGTGAGCAGTACTTC. The chain couples TRBV29-1 to TRBJ2-7; D may match TRBD1 or TRBD2 (5 bases each). The CDR3 contains 13 residues. V gave up 3 bases and J gave up 7 bases, with 16 bases separating them. The germline CDR1 and CDR2 sequences are SQVTM and ANQGSEA.

This clonotype was observed a handful of times. The chain has TRBV18 and TRBJ2-1; TRBD1 matches at 9 bases. This CDR3 has 14 residues. Germline trimming cut 5 bases from V and 5 bases from J; bases unmatched to any gene: 4. Germline assignment: CDR1 KGHSH and CDR2 LQKENI. CDR3 DNA: TGTGCCAGCTCATCCCGGGACAGGGACAATGAGCAGTTCTTC. Protein: CASSSRDRDNEQFF.

The V call is TRBV7-9, the J call TRBJ2-7; 10 positions match TRBD1. The trim removed 5 bases at V and 5 bases at J, leaving 9 bases unmatched. The CDR3 has 15 amino acids. Germline values: CDR1 SEHNR, CDR2 FQNEAQ (reference sequence). The CDR3 loop is CASSPDRGLRDEQYF. CDR3 bases: TGTGCCAGCAGCCCAGACAGGGGGCTGCGGGACGAGCAGTACTTC.

This clonotype was counted between two and nine times. This chain joins TRBV18 and TRBJ2-5, with 11 bases fitting TRBD2. The CDR3 covers 16 residues. The ends lost 3 bases at V and 3 bases at J; junction bases unmatched: 6. CDR1 and CDR2 (germline): KGHSH, LQKENI. CDR3 sequence reads: CASSPSTSGSKETQYF. The CDR3 DNA is TGTGCCAGCTCACCCTCCACTAGCGGGAGTAAAGAGACCCAGTACTTC.

The chain links TRBV5-4 to TRBJ1-1; no reliable D call. From germline, CDR1 is SGHNT and CDR2 YYREEE (reference sequence). Trimming cost V 0 bases and J 5 bases, with 11 bases left between them. The CDR3 is made up of 14 amino acids. The CDR3 here is CASSLVPENTEAFF. CDR3 nucleotide sequence: TGTGCCAGCAGCTTGGTACCAGAGAATACTGAAGCTTTCTTT.

This clonotype occurred many times. The chain carries TRBV20-1 and TRBJ2-2; 9 bases are a match to TRBD2. V was pared by 3 bases and J by 7 bases, with 9 bases of the junction left unmatched. The CDR3 contains 15 residues. Germline CDR1 reads DFQATT; CDR2 reads SNEGSKA (reference sequence). CDR3 nucleotides: TGCAGTGCTAGGGGCCTTGCGGGGGGGGTCGGGGAGCTGTTTTTT. Translating gives CSARGLAGGVGELFF.

This clonotype was observed at least ten times. This chain links TRBV15 with TRBJ1-5; 7 bases line up with TRBD1. CDR3 size: 12 residues. V dropped 4 bases and J dropped 9; count of bases not matched to a gene: 3. Looked up from germline, CDR1 is LNHNV and CDR2 is YYDKDF (reference sequence). The CDR3 coding sequence is TGTGCCACCAGCAAGACAGGGAGGCCCCAGCATTTT. This gives the protein CATSKTGRPQHF.

The chain is built from TRBV7-8 and TRBJ1-1; D is unclear. V lost 5 bases to trimming and J lost 4 bases, with 11 bases between them. The CDR3 runs to 13 residues. Germline lookup yields CDR1 SGHVS and CDR2 FQNEAQ. The CDR3 protein is CASSARRATEAFF. The CDR3, as DNA: TGTGCCAGCAGCGCCAGGAGGGCCACTGAAGCTTTCTTT.

This clonotype was seen just once. The V call is TRBV18, the J call TRBJ2-3, with TRBD2 identical over 7 bases. V was clipped by 2 bases and J by 1 base; unmatched bases: 9. CDR1 and CDR2 (germline): KGHSH, LQKENI. The length of the CDR3 is 17 residues. CDR3 bases: TGTGCCAGCTCACCAGGAGGTCCTCTAGCGGGCACAGATACGCAGTATTTT. Protein product: CASSPGGPLAGTDTQYF.

This sequence joins TRBV27 and TRBJ1-2, with D unclear. The CDR3 runs 14 residues. Deletions cut 5 bases from V and 4 bases from J, with 14 bases between. From germline, CDR1 is MNHEY and CDR2 SMNVEV (reference sequence). The CDR3 protein is CASSPGAATYGYTF. Here the CDR3 DNA reads TGTGCCAGCAGTCCTGGAGCCGCCACCTATGGCTACACCTTC.

This clonotype was seen ten or more times. V is TRBV6-5 and J is TRBJ2-6, with D tentatively TRBD2 (7 bases). The CDR3 consists of 18 residues. The V end lost 2 bases, the J end lost 0 bases, and 14 bases lay between the germline ends. CDR1 and CDR2 from the germline V gene are MNHEY and SVGAGI. CDR3 DNA: TGTGCCAGCAGTTACCGGGGGGCGGCACTCTCTGGGGCCAACGTCCTGACTTTC. Translated: CASSYRGAALSGANVLTF.

This clonotype was detected many times. The chain recombines TRBV13 with TRBJ1-1; TRBD1 agrees at 10 bases. This CDR3 contains 15 residues. Germline trimming cut 5 bases from V and 4 bases from J; bases unmatched to any gene: 7. Germline CDR1 and CDR2: PRHDT and FYEKMQ (reference sequence). The CDR3 here is CASSPRQGAGTEAFF. CDR3 DNA: TGTGCCAGCAGCCCTAGACAGGGGGCGGGCACTGAAGCTTTCTTT.